The 8 T cell receptor beta chains below were found in one sample sequenced in a study of T cells in Graves' hyperthyroidism and ophthalmopathy. Using RNA transcripts as the source, TCR beta CDR3 regions were amplified. The TCR CDR3 was amplified in a first-round RT-PCR using the HTBI primer set. TCRdb independently ran MiXCR on the multiplex PCR reads; one entry per CDR3 protein. Among 350,000 to 400,000 distinct CDR3 sequences, about 18% were seen once, and the ten largest hold about 38%. The specimen was blood. The receptors come from a man between 18 and 35 years old with Graves' ophthalmopathy.

V usage is TRBV19 and J usage is TRBJ1-5, with D unresolved. Germline CDR1 LNHDA, CDR2 SQIVND (reference sequence). V dropped 1 base and J dropped 6 bases, with 16 bases sitting between them. The CDR3 has 16 amino acids. CDR3: CASSIGAASRGQPQHF. For the CDR3, the DNA is TGTGCCAGTAGTATAGGGGCAGCTTCACGGGGTCAGCCCCAGCATTTT.

This clonotype was detected many times. The chain carries TRBV5-1 and TRBJ2-7; 9 bases align to TRBD1. The CDR3 is 16 residues long. After removal of 2 bases from V and 3 bases from J, the junction contained 9 bases not matched to a gene. The germline V gene encodes CDR1 SGHRS and CDR2 YFSETQ. CDR3 region: CASSFETGGSSYEQYF. The CDR3 coding sequence is TGCGCCAGCAGCTTCGAAACAGGGGGCTCGAGCTACGAGCAGTACTTC.

The chain uses TRBV29-1 and TRBJ2-3; possibly TRBD1 for D (6 bases). The CDR3 has 13 amino acids. The germline gives CDR1 SQVTM, CDR2 ANQGSEA. Trimming pared 1 base from V and 1 base from J, leaving 6 bases between. The CDR3 nucleotides read TGCAGCGTTGAAGGACAGGGCACAGATACGCAGTATTTT. It codes for CSVEGQGTDTQYF.

This clonotype showed up just a few times. The chain is built from TRBV10-2 and TRBJ2-3; possibly TRBD1 or TRBD2 for D (5 bases each). The CDR3 consists of 14 residues. V was trimmed by 8 bases and J by 6 bases, leaving 18 bases between them. Germline V CDR1 and CDR2: WSHSY, SAAADI. CDR3 loop: CASQLGDRRDTQYF. Written as DNA, the CDR3 is TGCGCCAGCCAATTGGGGGATCGGAGGGATACGCAGTATTTT.

Only a few counts were recorded for this clonotype. The gene calls are TRBV27 and TRBJ1-4; no clear D. The CDR3 consists of 15 residues. Trimming shortened V by 5 bases and J by 4 bases, and 14 bases separated the two germline ends. CDR1 is MNHEY and CDR2 is SMNVEV in the germline V gene (reference sequence). The CDR3 region is CASSAVGYLNEKLFF. As DNA, the CDR3 is TGTGCCAGCAGTGCGGTGGGCTACCTTAATGAAAAACTGTTTTTT. The whole variable domain, filled in from reference TRBV27 and TRBJ1-4, reads EAQVTQNPRYLITVTGKKLTVTCSQNMNHEYMSWYRQDPGLGLRQIYYSMNVEVTDKGDVPEGYKVSRKEKRNFPLILESPSPNQTSLYFCASSAVGYLNEKLFFGSGTQLSVL.

This clonotype was counted ten times or more. The chain has TRBV5-1 and TRBJ1-1; no reliable D call. Trimming stripped 1 base from V and 7 bases from J, with 8 bases between. Germline-derived CDR1 and CDR2 are SGHRS and YFSETQ. CDR3 size: 12 residues. The CDR3 reads CASSLTAGEAFF. The CDR3 coding sequence is TGCGCCAGCAGCTTGACGGCCGGTGAAGCTTTCTTT.

This clonotype was seen ten or more times. This rearrangement joins TRBV4-1 to TRBJ1-2; D may be TRBD1 (5 bases). V lost 0 bases, J lost 10 bases, and 9 bases lay in between. Germline lookup yields CDR1 MGHRA and CDR2 YSYEKL. The CDR3 length is 12 residues. In nucleotides, the CDR3 is TGCGCCAGCAGCCAAGATCGGGGGGACTACACCTTC. As protein: CASSQDRGDYTF.

This clonotype was seen repeatedly, ten times or more. This chain connects TRBV20-1 to TRBJ2-3, with D possibly TRBD2 on 5 matching bases. The CDR3 extends over 14 amino acids. Germline CDR1 and CDR2: DFQATT and SNEGSKA (reference sequence). V was clipped by 0 bases and J by 5 bases, with 12 bases between them. CDR3 bases: TGCAGTGCTAGAGATCAGCCGGGGTTAGATACGCAGTATTTT. Its protein is CSARDQPGLDTQYF.